This T cell receptor beta chain was captured in a study of spatial heterogeneity in lung cancer (dated by TCRdb to the late 2010s). About the investigation overall: Beta-chain transcripts were consistently detected in greater numbers than alpha-chain transcripts, which likely reflected higher beta-chain transcript abundance. In the raw uncorrected reads, each unique combination of TCR and UMI appeared more than ten times on average. In non-small cell lung cancer, the study made a quantitative comparison of TCR alpha and beta repertoires among multiple tumor regions, matched nontumor lung and blood. Nonsynonymous mutation counts, determined by whole-exome sequencing of tumor tissue, were related to TCR repertoire features. Both alpha and beta chains were TCR-sequenced in hundreds of tumor regions, about 64 matched nontumor lung samples and some 56 PBMC samples obtained at surgery.

This specimen's time point label, interpreted: sample taken at primary tumor resection. Without any cell sorting, TCR sequencing was performed on whole RNA extracted either from tumor and nontumor lung tissue or from cryopreserved PBMC samples. Samples were obtained from over 70 patients with early-stage, untreated non-small cell lung cancer from the lung TRACERx cohort. Only patients with enough RNA available from two or more tumor regions were chosen for TCR sequencing. Library method: 5' RACE. TCRdb lists the instrument as NextSeq 500. The TCR library protocol attached a unique molecular identifier to each TCR cDNA molecule to allow correction of PCR and sequencing errors. For the original study's pipeline: Decombinator tools were used for TCR identification, UMI-based error correction and CDR3 extraction. Expanded TCRs were defined as those above a frequency of 2 per 1,000, corresponding to the top 1% of the tumor frequency distribution. Renyi diversity was calculated using the R vegan package after each repertoire was subsampled 100 times to 5,000 TCRs. CDR3 similarity networks were built from amino acid triplet string-kernel similarity, connecting CDR3s with pairwise similarity above 0.82. TCRdb redid the processing of the public reads, applying fastp at Q25 and MiXCR, and retained in-frame beta chains. Entries are consolidated by CDR3 protein sequence, retaining the most common genes and DNA. TCRdb, not the authors, supplied the V and J calls. For this sample the table gives 20,000 to 30,000 distinct CDR3 sequences, of which approximately 5% were detected only once. 4.5% to 6.5% of the sample is held by the ten biggest clonotypes.

V loses 3 bases of germline sequence and J loses 12 bases, and the interval between the two ends is 17 bases. CDR3 length: 13 amino acids, cysteine to phenylalanine. The read is trimmed to its CDR3 DNA, 39 bases read in frame from base 1. CDR1 and CDR2 (LGHDT, YNNKEL) derive from the germline V gene (reference sequence). The paper's findings and limits, for the study overall: Confirming at a functional level the hypothesis that regional TCRs recognize regional mutations was considered to require additional single-cell paired TCR alpha and beta sequencing. Ubiquitous expanded tumor TCRs were detected in blood more often at tumor resection than at routine follow-up.

In its sample, this clonotype was seen many times. Its binding antigen is unknown. No base qualities exist here, and no much larger clone lies one base off it. Sequencing used PBMCs, obtained at surgery. The chain joins TRBV3-1 to TRBJ1-2, with the identity of the D gene unclear. The TCR sequence derives from a male donor with early-stage non-small cell lung cancer. The bases are TGTGCCAGCAGCCAGTGGCCGGGTCCGTCAGACACCTTC. This gives the protein CASSQWPGPSDTF.